Listed here are 16 T cell receptor beta chains from one sample, sequenced in a study of OX40 agonist ivuxolimab in advanced cancers. Measured with immunoSEQ multiplex PCR; TCRdb has only the in-frame clones, and not every one. The sample records some 77,000 clones, 88% being singletons. The sample in question was CD4+ or CD8+ T cells sorted from blood, obtained in a trial of the OX40 agonist ivuxolimab. These receptors came from an adult with an advanced solid tumor such as melanoma, head and neck, liver or kidney cancer.

V is TRBV10-3 and J is TRBJ1-2; D call uncertain. Trimming took off 7 bases at V and 3 bases at J, with 9 bases between the two ends. The length of the CDR3 is 12 residues. Germline CDR1 ENHRY, CDR2 SYGVKD. The CDR3 reads CAINREDYGYTF. The CDR3 region has the DNA TGTGCCATCAACCGGGAGGACTATGGCTACACCTTC.

This sequence joins TRBV14 and TRBJ2-3, with D possibly being TRBD1 (6 bases). The CDR3 extends over 11 amino acids. Germline lookup yields CDR1 SGHDN and CDR2 FVKESK. CDR3 residues: CASGVTDTQYF. The DNA for the CDR3 is TGTGCTTCAGGGGTCACAGATACGCAGTATTTT.

The chain recombines TRBV5-1 with TRBJ2-1; TRBD2 aligns across 9 bases. J was trimmed by 11 bases and V by 0 bases; bases with no gene match: 6. Germline-derived CDR1 and CDR2 are SGHRS and YFSETQ. The length of the CDR3 is 14 residues. CDR3 in amino acids: CASSLGGRAGQQFF. The CDR3 DNA sequence: TGCGCCAGCAGCTTGGGCGGGAGGGCCGGGCAGCAGTTCTTC.

This rearrangement joins TRBV27 to TRBJ2-6; D gene uncertain. Looked up from germline, CDR1 is MNHEY and CDR2 is SMNVEV (reference sequence). Trimming shortened V by 3 bases and J by 0 bases, and 9 bases separated the two germline ends. There are 16 residues in the CDR3. The CDR3 region is CASSFLGTSGANVLTF. DNA for the CDR3: TGTGCCAGCAGTTTCCTCGGAACCTCTGGGGCCAACGTCCTGACTTTC.

A few counts support this clone. CDR3 coding DNA: TGTGCCAGCAGCCCCCAGCGAGGTGGGGGCTACGAGCAGTACTTC. Its translation: CASSPQRGGGYEQYF. The chain uses TRBV13 and TRBJ2-7; possibly TRBD1 or TRBD2 for D (5 bases each). Germline V gene sequence: CDR1 PRHDT, CDR2 FYEKMQ (reference sequence). CDR3 length: 15 residues. The V gene lost 5 bases and the J gene lost 3 bases, with 17 bases spanning the gap.

V gene TRBV7-9 combines with J gene TRBJ2-3; 9 bases line up with TRBD2. CDR3 length: 16 amino acids. Germline V lookup: CDR1 SEHNR, CDR2 FQNEAQ (reference sequence). V lost 5 bases and J lost 6; bases outside the gene matches: 12. CDR3 sequence reads: CASSPVAGDTTDTQYF. CDR3 coding DNA: TGTGCCAGCAGCCCTGTAGCGGGAGATACTACGGATACGCAGTATTTT.

The rearrangement joins TRBV6-1 to TRBJ2-3; 8 nucleotides agree with TRBD2. The CDR3 contains 14 residues. The junction had 2 bases not matched to a gene; V was cut back by 2 bases and J by 4 bases. CDR1 is MNHNS and CDR2 is SASEGT in the germline V gene. The CDR3 loop is CASSETGLADTQYF. CDR3 in DNA: TGTGCCAGCAGTGAAACGGGACTAGCAGATACGCAGTATTTT.

For the CDR3, the DNA is TGTGCCAGCAGTTTACAGGGGAGGTACGAACAGCCCCAGCATTTT. It yields the protein CASSLQGRYEQPQHF. The chain has TRBV28 and TRBJ1-5; possibly TRBD1 for D (6 bases). The CDR3 runs 15 residues. The V end lost 2 bases, the J end lost 7 bases, and 15 bases lay between the germline ends. Germline V gene data show CDR1 as MDHEN and CDR2 as SYDVKM.

This sequence joins TRBV29-1 and TRBJ2-7; TRBD2 matches 15 bases. Germline trimming cut 4 bases from V and 0 bases from J; bases unmatched to any gene: 7. CDR1 is SQVTM, CDR2 ANQGSEA, per germline. The CDR3 consists of 17 residues. CDR3 bases: TGCAGCGTTGGGGGACTAGCGGGGGGCCTGAGCTCCTACGAGCAGTACTTC. It encodes CSVGGLAGGLSSYEQYF.

The V and J genes are TRBV6-6 and TRBJ1-1; D possibly corresponds to TRBD1 (6 bases). The V end was cut by 2 bases, the J end by 1 base, with 11 bases between. Germline V gene sequence: CDR1 MNHNY, CDR2 SVGAGI (reference sequence). The CDR3 runs to 15 residues. The CDR3 protein is CASSYGGASNTEAFF. CDR3 sequence (DNA): TGTGCCAGCAGTTACGGGGGGGCCTCGAACACTGAAGCTTTCTTT.

This sequence joins TRBV12-5 and TRBJ2-7, with a possible D match to TRBD1 (6 bases). V gave up 6 bases and J gave up 2 bases, with 14 bases separating them. Germline values: CDR1 LGHNT, CDR2 FRNRAP. The length of the CDR3 is 14 residues. CDR3 sequence (DNA): TGTGCTAGTGGAATTGGACAGCCCCCCTACGAGCAGTACTTC. It specifies CASGIGQPPYEQYF. Filled out from reference TRBV12-5 and TRBJ2-7, the complete variable domain reads DARVTQTPRHKVTEMGQEVTMRCQPILGHNTVFWYRQTMMQGLELLAYFRNRAPLDDSGMPKDRFSAEMPDATLATLKIQPSEPRDSAVYFCASGIGQPPYEQYFGPGTRLTVT.

V is TRBV29-1 and J is TRBJ2-5, with D perhaps being TRBD1 or TRBD2 (5 bases each). Germline loops: CDR1 SQVTM, CDR2 ANQGSEA. The length of the CDR3 is 12 residues. The CDR3 is CSGRGAGETQYF. DNA of the CDR3: TGCAGTGGCAGAGGGGCAGGGGAGACCCAGTACTTC.

J is TRBJ2-3 and V is TRBV5-4; D is perhaps TRBD1 or TRBD2 (5 bases each). Germline CDR1 is SGHNT and CDR2 is YYREEE (reference sequence). This CDR3 is 14 amino acids long. Trimming took off 0 bases at V and 4 bases at J, with 9 bases between the two ends. The CDR3 region is CASSLGGGSDTQYF. The CDR3 nucleotides read TGTGCCAGCAGCTTGGGTGGGGGTTCAGATACGCAGTATTTT. The whole variable domain, remainder taken from reference TRBV5-4 and TRBJ2-3, is ETGVTQSPTHLIKTRGQQVTLRCSSQSGHNTVSWYQQALGQGPQFIFQYYREEENGRGNFPPRFSGLQFPNYSSELNVNALELDDSALYLCASSLGGGSDTQYFGPGTRLTVL.

J is TRBJ1-1 and V is TRBV2; D is perhaps TRBD1 (6 bases). The CDR3 consists of 13 residues. Germline-derived CDR1 and CDR2 are SNHLY and FYNNEI. V was pared by 10 bases and J by 0 bases, with 12 bases between. In DNA form, the CDR3 reads TGTGCCACCTCCGGGACAATGAACACTGAAGCTTTCTTT. The encoded protein is CATSGTMNTEAFF.

This clone has more than one count but fewer than ten. CDR3 region: CASRTGNGNTIYF. CDR3 coding DNA: TGTGCCAGCAGGACAGGGAACGGAAACACCATATATTTT. The chain has TRBV2 and TRBJ1-3, with 7 bases matching TRBD1. Germline loops: CDR1 SNHLY, CDR2 FYNNEI. V lost 6 bases and J lost 4; bases outside the gene matches: 3. The CDR3 runs to 13 residues.

J is TRBJ1-2 and V is TRBV4-1, with 10 nucleotides matching TRBD1. Germline CDR1 reads MGHRA; CDR2 reads YSYEKL. The CDR3 spans 16 residues. The V segment lost 1 base and the J segment 4 bases; nucleotides outside the gene matches: 6. The CDR3 sequence: CASSQAGTGDFYGYTF. The CDR3 nucleotides are TGCGCCAGCAGCCAAGCGGGGACAGGGGACTTCTATGGCTACACCTTC.